This T cell receptor (beta chain) was retrieved from a study of technical replicates of blood from several donors. V shed 8 bases, J shed 2 bases, and the junction held 11 bases outside the gene matches. The CDR3 spans 15 residues. Germline V gives CDR1 SQVTM, CDR2 ANQGSEA. Here immunoSEQ multiplex PCR was the method, and the copy in TCRdb shows in-frame clones only, minus some. This table holds tens of thousands of clones, around 86% found once. The sample consisted of PBMCs. The clonotype comes from a human donor in good health. Some clones in this sample may be carry-over from other donors' samples. V usage is TRBV29-1 and J usage is TRBJ1-5; 8 nucleotides match TRBD1. DNA for the CDR3: TGCAGCTTACAAGACAGGGGCGACGGCAATCAGCCCCAGCATTTT. Residues: CSLQDRGDGNQPQHF.